A single sample gave rise to the 22 T cell receptor beta chains below, sequenced in a study of Ad26.COV2.S vaccination and SARS-CoV-2 variants. Indicated treatment: some 19 received Ad26.COV2.S at low or high dose, single or two shots; roughly five received placebo; per-sample allocation not given. Collection of the samples took place on day 63 after the first injection of vaccine or placebo. Assay used: immunoSEQ multiplex PCR; TCRdb lists only in-frame clones, some missing. The sample contains approximately 300,000 clones, around four fifths of which appear only once. The specimen comprised peripheral blood, sampled in a trial of Ad26.COV2.S vaccine versus placebo. The receptors derive from a person aged 18-60 years who received the Ad26.COV2.S COVID-19 vaccine or a placebo.

The chain joins TRBV3-1 (or the pseudogene TRBV3-2) to TRBJ1-2, with D maybe TRBD1 (6 bases). The V end lost 4 bases, the J end lost 7 bases, and 13 bases lay between the germline ends. Germline V lookup: CDR1 LGHDT, CDR2 YNNKEL (reference sequence). The CDR3 has 13 amino acids. CDR3 sequence: CASSRSGDRGYTF. The DNA for the CDR3 is TGTGCCAGCAGCCGTTCAGGGGATCGTGGCTACACCTTC.

The rearrangement links TRBV11-3 to TRBJ1-2, with TRBD1 as a possible D gene (6 bases). V dropped 5 bases and J dropped 5 bases, with 15 bases sitting between them. The CDR3 spans 14 residues. Germline CDR1 is SGHNT and CDR2 is YENEEA. The CDR3 region has the DNA TGTGCCAGCAGCCGGGGGGCGACAGAGTATGGCTACACCTTC. Its protein product is CASSRGATEYGYTF.

The rearrangement uses TRBV19 and TRBJ1-2, with D perhaps TRBD1 (5 bases). The V end was cut by 8 bases, the J end by 6 bases, with 19 bases between. The CDR3 is made up of 14 amino acids. CDR1 and CDR2 (germline): LNHDA, SQIVND (reference sequence). CDR3 sequence reads: CASRLRGDEDGYTF. CDR3 DNA: TGTGCCAGTCGTCTCAGAGGGGACGAAGATGGCTACACCTTC.

This clone was recorded only once. The rearrangement joins TRBV7-2 to TRBJ2-3; D is perhaps TRBD1 (6 bases). Per the germline V gene, CDR1 is SGHTA and CDR2 is FQGNSA. V lost 0 bases and J lost 0, with 7 bases in between. CDR3 size: 15 residues. The CDR3 bases are TGTGCCAGCAGCTTAGCGAGGGGGAGCACAGATACGCAGTATTTT. Translated, it gives CASSLARGSTDTQYF.

The V and J genes are TRBV10-3 and TRBJ2-3; TRBD2 matches 13 bases. The V segment lost 6 bases and the J segment 2 bases; nucleotides outside the gene matches: 5. Germline V gene data show CDR1 as ENHRY and CDR2 as SYGVKD. The CDR3 sequence is 16 residues long. The chain's CDR3 is CAISSLAGGHTDTQYF. CDR3 DNA sequence: TGTGCCATCAGCTCACTAGCGGGGGGGCACACAGATACGCAGTATTTT.

The rearrangement links TRBV28 to TRBJ2-2; a weak D match, TRBD1 (6 bases). The V end was cut by 7 bases, the J end by 4 bases, with 13 bases between. The germline V gene encodes CDR1 MDHEN and CDR2 SYDVKM. The CDR3 length is 14 residues. The CDR3 DNA follows: TGTGCCAGCATTCCCGGGACAAGCACCGGGGAGCTGTTTTTT. Its translation is CASIPGTSTGELFF.

The chain joins TRBV11-1 to TRBJ2-2; D is ambiguous. The CDR3 totals 14 residues. Germline CDR1 is SGHAT and CDR2 is FQDESV (reference sequence). Trimming shortened V by 2 bases and J by 8 bases, and 12 bases separated the two germline ends. The CDR3 bases are TGTGCCAGCAGCTTAAGACGGGTTGGGGGGGAGCTGTTTTTT. It yields the protein CASSLRRVGGELFF.

CDR3 amino acids: CASSLGVRDTEAFF. CDR3 sequence (DNA): TGTGCCAGCAGCCTAGGGGTTCGGGACACTGAAGCTTTCTTT. This rearrangement joins TRBV11-2 to TRBJ1-1; D possibly corresponds to TRBD1 (5 bases). The CDR3 consists of 14 residues. Germline values: CDR1 SGHAT, CDR2 FQNNGV. V gave up 5 bases and J gave up 3 bases, with 13 bases separating them.

The chain has TRBV5-4 and TRBJ2-1, with 13 bases aligning to TRBD2. CDR1 is SGHNT and CDR2 is YYREEE in the germline V gene (reference sequence). The CDR3 covers 17 residues. The trim removed 4 bases at V and 4 bases at J, leaving 8 bases unmatched. The CDR3 here is CASSMSWTSGRYNEQFF. The CDR3 coding sequence is TGTGCCAGCAGCATGAGCTGGACTAGCGGGAGATACAATGAGCAGTTCTTC.

The V gene is TRBV9, the J gene TRBJ2-7; D remains ambiguous. V was trimmed by 9 bases and J by 6 bases, leaving 13 bases between them. Germline assignment: CDR1 SGDLS and CDR2 YYNGEE. The length of the CDR3 is 11 residues. The DNA for the CDR3 is TGTGCCATCCTTGATAAGGGCGAGCAGTACTTC. Amino acids: CAILDKGEQYF. The entire variable domain, with the rest obtained from reference TRBV9 and TRBJ2-7, is as follows: DSGVTQTPKHLITATGQRVTLRCSPRSGDLSVYWYQQSLDQGLQFLIQYYNGEERAKGNILERFSAQQFPDLHSELNLSSLELGDSALYFCAILDKGEQYFGPGTRLTVT.

This chain joins TRBV18 and TRBJ1-2; D is undetermined. V lost 3 bases and J 8 bases, leaving 16 bases between the germline ends. Germline CDR1 and CDR2: KGHSH and LQKENI. The CDR3 is made up of 14 amino acids. This chain's CDR3 is CASSPRQAIGGYTF. The CDR3 DNA reads as TGTGCCAGCTCACCGAGGCAGGCCATAGGAGGCTACACCTTC.

This chain connects TRBV5-1 to TRBJ2-5, with D tentatively TRBD1 or TRBD2 (5 bases each). Looked up from germline, CDR1 is SGHRS and CDR2 is YFSETQ. Trimming shortened V by 4 bases and J by 5 bases, and 12 bases separated the two germline ends. This CDR3 has 13 amino acids. The CDR3 is CASSPGTGETQYF. CDR3 sequence (DNA): TGCGCCAGCAGCCCGGGGACGGGGGAGACCCAGTACTTC.

This chain uses TRBV7-3 with TRBJ2-1; 11 bases are shared with TRBD2. Trimming cost V 3 bases and J 7 bases; bases outside gene matches: 8. CDR1 is SGHTA, CDR2 FQGTGA, per germline. This CDR3 comprises 16 residues. CDR3 loop: CASSFQLAGAGNEQFF. CDR3 DNA sequence: TGTGCCAGCAGCTTCCAACTAGCGGGGGCTGGGAATGAGCAGTTCTTC.

The chain combines TRBV19 with TRBJ2-2, with TRBD2 as a possible D gene (5 bases). Germline-derived CDR1 and CDR2 are LNHDA and SQIVND (reference sequence). V was pared by 6 bases and J by 4 bases, with 12 bases between. The CDR3 is 14 amino acids. The DNA of the CDR3 is TGTGCCAGTAGCCGATTGGGAGCCACCGGGGAGCTGTTTTTT. The encoded protein is CASSRLGATGELFF.

V gene TRBV19 combines with J gene TRBJ1-2; D is undetermined. The CDR3 consists of 14 residues. Germline-derived CDR1 and CDR2 are LNHDA and SQIVND (reference sequence). The V end lost 2 bases, the J end lost 4 bases, and 11 bases lay between the germline ends. The CDR3 reads CASSIYGRIYGYTF. CDR3 bases: TGTGCCAGTAGTATATACGGCCGCATCTATGGCTACACCTTC. Full variable domain (outside the CDR3, taken from reference TRBV19 and TRBJ1-2): DGGITQSPKYLFRKEGQNVTLSCEQNLNHDAMYWYRQDPGQGLRLIYYSQIVNDFQKGDIAEGYSVSREKKESFPLTVTSAQKNPTAFYLCASSIYGRIYGYTFGSGTRLTVV.

This clone was counted a few times. This sequence joins TRBV5-1 and TRBJ1-2, with D possibly matching TRBD1 (6 bases). V was trimmed by 0 bases and J by 7 bases, leaving 16 bases between them. There are 15 residues in the CDR3. The germline gives CDR1 SGHRS, CDR2 YFSETQ. The CDR3 DNA reads as TGCGCCAGCAGCTTGGATACAGGGCTGCGGAGTGGCTACACCTTC. It specifies CASSLDTGLRSGYTF.

This clone appeared a few times. The rearrangement uses TRBV2 and TRBJ2-5; D might be TRBD2 (6 bases). This CDR3 is built from 13 residues. Trimming took 7 bases from V and 7 from J, leaving 16 bases between them. The germline CDR1 and CDR2 sequences are SNHLY and FYNNEI. CDR3 sequence reads: CASNPGVVGTQYF. In DNA, the CDR3 is TGTGCCAGCAACCCGGGGGTGGTAGGGACCCAGTACTTC.

The genes are TRBV4-2 and TRBJ2-4; D possibly corresponds to TRBD2 (7 bases). This CDR3 contains 17 residues. V gave up 1 base and J gave up 7 bases, with 20 bases separating them. In germline, CDR1 is LGHNA, CDR2 YNFKEQ. The CDR3 region is CASSQVSGTSELNIQYF. DNA for the CDR3: TGTGCCAGCAGCCAAGTGAGCGGGACAAGCGAGCTGAACATTCAGTACTTC.

The chain links TRBV7-3 to TRBJ1-1; no reliable D call. CDR1 and CDR2 (germline): SGHTA, FQGTGA. The CDR3 contains 17 residues. Between the trimmed V and J ends, which lost 6 bases and 1 base, there was a span of 21 bases. CDR3 protein: CASSPLGSSDPNTEAFF. The CDR3 nucleotides read TGTGCCAGCAGTCCCCTTGGCAGTTCTGACCCGAACACTGAAGCTTTCTTT.

CDR3 coding DNA: TGTGCCAGCAGCCCCGGGACGGGGAATCCTGCAACTAATGAAAAACTGTTTTTT. It yields the protein CASSPGTGNPATNEKLFF. The chain uses TRBV7-9 and TRBJ1-4; tentative D call: TRBD1 (5 bases). Between the trimmed V and J ends, which lost 5 bases and 0 bases, there was a span of 19 bases. The CDR3 loop spans 18 amino acids. The germline gives CDR1 SEHNR, CDR2 FQNEAQ (reference sequence).

The V gene is TRBV28, the J gene TRBJ2-7; no definite D call. Trimming pared 2 bases from V and 3 bases from J, leaving 8 bases between. Germline CDR1 MDHEN, CDR2 SYDVKM. The CDR3 runs 13 residues. The CDR3, as DNA: TGTGCCAGCAGTTTACACGCAGTCTACGAGCAGTACTTC. This sequence encodes CASSLHAVYEQYF.

The chain joins TRBV21-1 to TRBJ1-4. TRBV21-1 is classified as a pseudogene. The CDR3 extends over 15 amino acids. In DNA, the CDR3 is TGTGCCAGCAGCAAAAGGAGGGGGGTCAGACCCTACGGGGTTTTT. Protein: CASSKRRGVRPYGVF.